The 22 T cell receptor beta chains below come from one sample, sequenced in a study of long-term antiretroviral therapy in people with HIV. Survey level was the resolution at which the v3.0 immunoSEQ assay ran. The repertoire was sequenced with immunoSEQ multiplex PCR; TCRdb's copy has only in-frame clones and lacks some. The sample holds roughly 12,000 clones, under 85% seen once. Sample: unsorted PBMCs, taken 3.4 years after starting antiretroviral therapy. Source of these receptors: a man between 40 and 49 years old with HIV.

V gene TRBV5-1 combines with J gene TRBJ2-5; TRBD2 matches 13 bases. The CDR3 is made up of 17 amino acids. From germline, CDR1 is SGHRS and CDR2 YFSETQ. J lost 2 bases, V lost 3 bases, and 7 bases had no gene match. CDR3: CASSSSGTSGTQETQYF. CDR3 nucleotides: TGCGCCAGCAGCTCCTCCGGGACTAGCGGGACACAAGAGACCCAGTACTTC. Full variable domain (missing parts from reference TRBV5-1 and TRBJ2-5): KAGVTQTPRYLIKTRGQQVTLSCSPISGHRSVSWYQQTPGQGLQFLFEYFSETQRNKGNFPGRFSGRQFSNSRSEMNVSTLELGDSALYLCASSSSGTSGTQETQYFGPGTRLLVL.

This clone has a single count. This chain joins TRBV9 and TRBJ2-7; 8 nucleotides align to TRBD1. The CDR3 contains 14 residues. V shed 3 bases and J 2 bases; nucleotides not matched to a gene: 4. Germline V CDR1 and CDR2: SGDLS, YYNGEE. The CDR3 sequence: CASSARTGTYEQYF. CDR3 DNA sequence: TGTGCCAGCAGCGCCCGGACAGGGACCTACGAGCAGTACTTC.

The chain couples TRBV7-2 to TRBJ1-5; D gene uncertain. Trimming pared 4 bases from V and 3 bases from J, leaving 4 bases between. Germline loops: CDR1 SGHTA, CDR2 FQGNSA. The CDR3 runs to 12 residues. The CDR3 loop reads CASSSNNQPQHF. The CDR3 bases are TGTGCCAGCAGCTCCAACAATCAGCCCCAGCATTTT.

The chain joins TRBV27 to TRBJ2-1; 8 nucleotides align to TRBD2. The CDR3 extends over 16 amino acids. After removal of 4 bases from V and 3 bases from J, the junction contained 8 bases not matched to a gene. Germline CDR1 MNHEY, CDR2 SMNVEV (reference sequence). This chain's CDR3 is CASSSQGLGLYNEQFF. Here the CDR3 DNA reads TGTGCCAGCAGTTCCCAGGGACTAGGCCTCTACAATGAGCAGTTCTTC.

The gene calls are TRBV5-6 and TRBJ2-7, with D maybe TRBD1 (5 bases). The CDR3 covers 13 residues. V lost 1 base and J 1 base, leaving 6 bases between the germline ends. CDR1 is SGHDT and CDR2 is YYEEEE in the germline V gene. CDR3 amino acids: CASSLRGSYEQYF. CDR3 in DNA: TGTGCCAGCAGCTTGAGGGGATCCTACGAGCAGTACTTC. The full variable domain, completed using reference TRBV5-6 and TRBJ2-7, is DAGVTQSPTHLIKTRGQQVTLRCSPKSGHDTVSWYQQALGQGPQFIFQYYEEEERQRGNFPDRFSGHQFPNYSSELNVNALLLGDSALYLCASSLRGSYEQYFGPGTRLTVT.

The J gene is TRBJ1-2, the V gene TRBV5-1; weak D call: TRBD1 (5 bases). The CDR3 is made up of 15 amino acids. Germline V gene sequence: CDR1 SGHRS, CDR2 YFSETQ. With 4 bases removed from V and 3 bases from J, the gap between germline ends came to 16 bases. In DNA form, the CDR3 reads TGCGCCAGCAGCGCCGGACGGGGGACTTACTATGGCTACACCTTC. Its translation is CASSAGRGTYYGYTF.

The chain uses TRBV7-9 and TRBJ2-1; perhaps TRBD1 as D (5 bases). V shed 5 bases and J shed 8 bases, with 10 bases lying between them. The germline gives CDR1 SEHNR, CDR2 FQNEAQ (reference sequence). The CDR3 has 12 amino acids. The CDR3 sequence: CASSPPRDEQFF. CDR3 coding DNA: TGTGCCAGCAGCCCCCCCAGGGATGAGCAGTTCTTC. Drawing the rest from reference TRBV7-9 and TRBJ2-1, the complete variable domain is DTGVSQNPRHKITKRGQNVTFRCDPISEHNRLYWYRQTLGQGPEFLTYFQNEAQLEKSRLLSDRFSAERPKGSFSTLEIQRTEQGDSAMYLCASSPPRDEQFFGPGTRLTVL.

This clone was counted once. CDR3 in amino acids: CASSLGRASYEQYF. As DNA, the CDR3 is TGTGCCAGCAGCTTAGGTAGGGCCTCCTACGAGCAGTACTTC. This chain joins TRBV11-2 and TRBJ2-7; no clear D gene. Germline V CDR1 and CDR2: SGHAT, FQNNGV. Trimming removed 1 base from V and 0 bases from J, with 7 bases in between. The CDR3 covers 14 residues.

The chain employs TRBV7-9 and TRBJ2-7; D is possibly TRBD1 (6 bases). The CDR3 covers 16 residues. V shed 2 bases and J shed 2 bases, with 16 bases lying between them. Germline values: CDR1 SEHNR, CDR2 FQNEAQ (reference sequence). The CDR3 protein is CASSLRAGTLTYEQYF. The CDR3 DNA sequence: TGTGCCAGCAGCTTAAGAGCCGGGACACTCACCTACGAGCAGTACTTC.

This chain uses TRBV19 with TRBJ2-5; TRBD1 agrees at 8 bases. Germline CDR1 LNHDA, CDR2 SQIVND (reference sequence). V lost 6 bases, J lost 1 base, and 7 bases stayed unmatched. The CDR3 is 15 residues long. This CDR3 is CASRTRDRIQETQYF. In DNA form, the CDR3 reads TGTGCCAGTAGGACCCGGGACAGGATCCAAGAGACCCAGTACTTC.

The chain uses TRBV7-3 and TRBJ1-2; D possibly corresponds to TRBD1 (6 bases). The length of the CDR3 is 13 residues. Germline CDR1 reads SGHTA; CDR2 reads FQGTGA. Deletions cut 4 bases from V and 7 bases from J, with 13 bases between. The CDR3 coding sequence is TGTGCCAGCAGCTACGGGGGGCTCTCTGGCTACACCTTC. It is translated as CASSYGGLSGYTF.

The chain uses TRBV27 and TRBJ2-2; TRBD1 aligns across 7 bases. Germline V gives CDR1 MNHEY, CDR2 SMNVEV (reference sequence). The V and J ends lost 5 bases and 4 bases, in that order; junction bases with no gene match: 7. The CDR3 is 15 amino acids. The CDR3 sequence is CASSRQGGSTGELFF. The CDR3 coding sequence is TGTGCCAGCAGTCGACAGGGCGGTAGCACCGGGGAGCTGTTTTTT.

This rearrangement joins TRBV2 to TRBJ2-1, with a possible D match to TRBD2 (5 bases). Trimming pared 4 bases from V and 7 bases from J, leaving 14 bases between. The CDR3 is 14 residues long. The germline V gene encodes CDR1 SNHLY and CDR2 FYNNEI. CDR3 region: CASSGRGGRNEQFF. The CDR3 nucleotides are TGTGCCAGCAGTGGCCGAGGAGGAAGGAATGAGCAGTTCTTC.

The rearrangement links TRBV6-1 to TRBJ2-3, with 15 bases lining up with TRBD2. V was clipped by 6 bases and J by 5 bases; unmatched bases: 3. Germline V gene data show CDR1 as MNHNS and CDR2 as SASEGT. CDR3 size: 15 residues. CDR3 sequence reads: CASSLGLAGGDTQYF. The CDR3, as DNA: TGTGCCAGCAGCTTGGGACTAGCGGGAGGAGATACGCAGTATTTT.

This chain joins TRBV6-1 and TRBJ1-2; D not certain. From germline, CDR1 is MNHNS and CDR2 SASEGT. This CDR3 is 13 amino acids long. V was shortened by 8 bases and J by 4 bases, with 14 bases between the two germline ends. The CDR3 nucleotides read TGTGCCAGCGATGGGTGGCAGTCCTATGGCTACACCTTC. Translated: CASDGWQSYGYTF.

This sequence joins TRBV7-3 and TRBJ1-1; D may be TRBD1 (6 bases). Trimming took 4 bases from V and 3 from J, leaving 9 bases between them. CDR1 and CDR2 (germline): SGHTA, FQGTGA. CDR3 length: 13 amino acids. CDR3 bases: TGTGCCAGCAGCTGGGGGGCGGACACTGAAGCTTTCTTT. Its protein is CASSWGADTEAFF.

This clone occurred a few times. The chain links TRBV7-9 to TRBJ1-1, with 9 bases that match TRBD1. CDR1 and CDR2 (germline): SEHNR, FQNEAQ (reference sequence). Germline trimming cut 5 bases from V and 6 bases from J; bases unmatched to any gene: 7. This CDR3 comprises 14 residues. The CDR3, as DNA: TGTGCCAGCAGCCGGACTACAGGGGGCCCTGAAGCTTTCTTT. It is translated as CASSRTTGGPEAFF.

The CDR3 DNA is TGTGCCAGCAGCTTAAGGAGGGACATTGGCTACACCTTC. This encodes CASSLRRDIGYTF. The chain employs TRBV7-2 and TRBJ1-2, with a tentative D call TRBD1 (6 bases). The CDR3 consists of 13 residues. V was trimmed by 2 bases and J by 7 bases, leaving 11 bases between them. Germline CDR1 is SGHTA and CDR2 is FQGNSA.

The chain employs TRBV29-1 and TRBJ2-3; a weak D match, TRBD1 (6 bases). The CDR3 consists of 14 residues. V was cut by 7 bases and J by 1 base, with 15 bases left in between. Germline V gene data show CDR1 as SQVTM and CDR2 as ANQGSEA. The CDR3 nucleotides are TGCAGCGCAGACCCACAGGGAGGCACAGATACGCAGTATTTT. Translated: CSADPQGGTDTQYF.

J is TRBJ2-2 and V is TRBV18, with 10 nucleotides matching TRBD2. Trimming at V came to 4 bases and at J to 0 bases, leaving 8 bases not matched to a gene. The CDR3 is 18 residues long. CDR1 KGHSH and CDR2 LQKENI come from the germline V gene. Here the CDR3 reads CASSRTSGTISNTGELFF. The CDR3 DNA reads as TGTGCCAGCTCACGGACTAGCGGTACAATCTCGAACACCGGGGAGCTGTTTTTT. Looking up the rest from reference TRBV18 and TRBJ2-2 gives the full variable domain: NAGVMQNPRHLVRRRGQEARLRCSPMKGHSHVYWYRQLPEEGLKFMVYLQKENIIDESGMPKERFSAEFPKEGPSILRIQQVVRGDSAAYFCASSRTSGTISNTGELFFGEGSRLTVL.

The V call is TRBV30, the J call TRBJ2-2, with 12 bases lining up with TRBD2. CDR3 length equals 19 residues. The junction had 12 bases not matched to a gene; V was cut back by 2 bases and J by 2 bases. Germline V lookup: CDR1 GTSNPN, CDR2 SVGIG (reference sequence). CDR3 loop: CAWSPVGLAGGRNTGELFF. In DNA form, the CDR3 reads TGTGCCTGGAGTCCCGTGGGGCTAGCGGGAGGGCGTAACACCGGGGAGCTGTTTTTT. Drawing the rest from reference TRBV30 and TRBJ2-2, the complete variable domain is SQTIHQWPATLVQPVGSPLSLECTVEGTSNPNLYWYRQAAGRGLQLLFYSVGIGQISSEVPQNLSASRPQDRQFILSSKKLLLSDSGFYLCAWSPVGLAGGRNTGELFFGEGSRLTVL.

The chain employs TRBV4-1 and TRBJ2-1; D is uncertain. V lost 3 bases to trimming and J lost 7 bases, with 7 bases between them. This CDR3 region has 12 residues. Germline CDR1 reads MGHRA; CDR2 reads YSYEKL. The CDR3 region is CASSQVRNEQFF. CDR3 nucleotides: TGCGCCAGCAGCCAGGTTCGGAATGAGCAGTTCTTC.